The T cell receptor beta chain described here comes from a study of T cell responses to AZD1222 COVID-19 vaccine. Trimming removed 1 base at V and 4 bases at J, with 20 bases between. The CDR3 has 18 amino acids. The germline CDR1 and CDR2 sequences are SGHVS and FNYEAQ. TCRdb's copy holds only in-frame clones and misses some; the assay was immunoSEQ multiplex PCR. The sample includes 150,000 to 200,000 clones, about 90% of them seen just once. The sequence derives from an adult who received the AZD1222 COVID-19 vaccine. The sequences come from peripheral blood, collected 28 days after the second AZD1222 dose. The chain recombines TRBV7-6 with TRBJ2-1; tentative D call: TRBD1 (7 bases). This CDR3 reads CASSLERGTASLYNEQFF. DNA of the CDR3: TGTGCCAGCAGCTTAGAGCGCGGGACAGCAAGCCTTTACAATGAGCAGTTCTTC.